The sequence of this T cell receptor beta chain was determined in a study of T cell responses to AZD1222 COVID-19 vaccine. Germline CDR1 reads SEHNR; CDR2 reads FQNEAQ (reference sequence). The CDR3 covers 11 residues. Trimming took 2 bases from V and 6 from J, leaving 5 bases between them. As for this clone: Its antigen is currently unknown.

Sequenced by immunoSEQ multiplex PCR; TCRdb stores in-frame clones only, minus some. Among roughly 120,000 clones, about 89% were seen once, and the ten largest hold about 7.1%. Study conclusions and caveats: The peak T cell response came first, and repertoires were sampled only after it. Regions 160-218 and 743-854 held dominance among vaccine-associated CD4 TCRs, which spanned spike. Only a handful of people who got AZD1222 tested seropositive at baseline.

The sequencing used peripheral blood, collected 28 days after the second AZD1222 dose. The sequence derives from an adult who received the AZD1222 COVID-19 vaccine. The chain links TRBV7-9 to TRBJ2-7; D is unresolved. The DNA of the CDR3 is TGTGCCAGCAGCTTAAGTATCGAGCAGTACTTC. Translation gives CASSLSIEQYF.